The 3 T cell receptor beta chains below all came from one sample that was sequenced in a study of identical twins (dated by TCRdb to the mid-2010s). The receptor library was made with 5' RACE. This sample was sequenced with an Illumina HiSeq 2000. The public reads were reanalyzed by TCRdb: fastp trimming at Q25, MiXCR alignment, in-frame beta chains only. Each CDR3 protein appears once, grouped with its most common genes and DNA. The sample table shows 470,000 or so distinct CDR3 sequences, and 20% to 25% are seen once. The top ten clonotypes cover over 2.5% of the sample. These same records also appear under a second study, on T cells expressing NK-cell markers.

The sample comprised CD4+ T cells sorted from blood. The receptor set was obtained from a woman aged 18-29 years in good health.

A few counts support this clonotype. The genes are TRBV20-1 and TRBJ2-1, with TRBD2 matching over 9 bases. CDR3 length: 13 amino acids. Losses at the gene ends were 4 bases for V and 13 bases for J; bases not matched to a gene: 11. CDR1 and CDR2 from the germline V gene are DFQATT and SNEGSKA (reference sequence). CDR3 nucleotides: TGCAGTGCTATGAAGAGCGCGGGAGGGAAACAGTTCTTC. It encodes CSAMKSAGGKQFF.

The J gene is TRBJ2-2, the V gene TRBV6-2 or TRBV6-3; 10 bases line up with TRBD1. Germline CDR1 is MNHEY and CDR2 is SVGEGT. Losses at the gene ends were 7 bases for V and 4 bases for J; bases not matched to a gene: 12. CDR3 length: 17 residues. The CDR3 is CASIHLPGQGFTGELFF. The DNA for the CDR3 is TGTGCCAGCATCCACTTGCCGGGACAGGGGTTCACCGGGGAGCTGTTTTTT.

This clonotype has more than one count but fewer than ten. The rearrangement joins TRBV18 to TRBJ1-1, with a weak D call TRBD1 (5 bases). This CDR3 region has 15 residues. V lost 6 bases to trimming and J lost 4 bases, with 18 bases between them. Germline V gene data show CDR1 as KGHSH and CDR2 as LQKENI. CDR3 sequence reads: CASSGATGFRTEAFF. The CDR3, as DNA: TGTGCCAGCTCCGGCGCCACAGGATTTCGCACTGAAGCTTTCTTT.